This T cell receptor (beta chain) was captured in a study of shared clonotypes between healthy human individuals. Method: immunoSEQ multiplex PCR; TCRdb's copy keeps in-frame clones and lacks some. The repertoire consists of approximately 88,000 clones, with approximately 75% occurring once and the leading ten covering roughly 52%. The donors were adults (healthy and HIV-negative) with no recent acute infections or vaccinations. Caucasian adults living in Nashville, Tennessee, provided all samples. This TCR came from a man aged 25-40 years in good health. The sequenced material came from memory CD8+ T cells sorted from blood. Noted subset: CD45RO+ cells pooled with CCR7-negative TemRA cells.

CDR3 protein: CASSFRGVDEQYF. The CDR3 nucleotides read TGTGCCAGCAGTTTTCGGGGGGTCGACGAGCAGTACTTC. The chain carries TRBV28 and TRBJ2-7; 7 bases align to TRBD2. In germline, CDR1 is MDHEN, CDR2 SYDVKM. The V and J ends lost 3 bases and 5 bases, in that order; junction bases with no gene match: 4. This CDR3 has 13 amino acids.